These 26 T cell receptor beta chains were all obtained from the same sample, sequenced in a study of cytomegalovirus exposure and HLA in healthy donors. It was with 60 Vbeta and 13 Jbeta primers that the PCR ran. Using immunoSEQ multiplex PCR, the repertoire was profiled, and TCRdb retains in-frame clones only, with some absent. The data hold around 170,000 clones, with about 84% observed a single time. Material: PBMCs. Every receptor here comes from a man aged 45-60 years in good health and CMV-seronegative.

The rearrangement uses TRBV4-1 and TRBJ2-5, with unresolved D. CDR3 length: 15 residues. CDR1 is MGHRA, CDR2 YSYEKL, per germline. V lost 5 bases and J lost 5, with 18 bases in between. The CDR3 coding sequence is TGCGCCAGCAGCACTCCGGGTCAAAAAAGGGAGACCCAGTACTTC. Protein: CASSTPGQKRETQYF.

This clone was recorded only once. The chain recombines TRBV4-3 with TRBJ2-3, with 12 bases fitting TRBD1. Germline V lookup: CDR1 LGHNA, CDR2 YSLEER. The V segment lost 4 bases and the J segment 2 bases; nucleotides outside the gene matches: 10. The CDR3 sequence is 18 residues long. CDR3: CASSRGTGGAVITDTQYF. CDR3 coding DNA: TGCGCCAGCAGCCGAGGGACAGGGGGCGCGGTAATCACAGATACGCAGTATTTT.

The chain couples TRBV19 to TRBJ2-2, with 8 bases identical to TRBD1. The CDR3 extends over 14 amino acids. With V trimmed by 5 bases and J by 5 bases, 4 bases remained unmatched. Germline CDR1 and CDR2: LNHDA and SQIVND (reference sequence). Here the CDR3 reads CASSDRGMTGELFF. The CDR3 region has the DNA TGTGCCAGTAGTGACAGGGGAATGACCGGGGAGCTGTTTTTT.

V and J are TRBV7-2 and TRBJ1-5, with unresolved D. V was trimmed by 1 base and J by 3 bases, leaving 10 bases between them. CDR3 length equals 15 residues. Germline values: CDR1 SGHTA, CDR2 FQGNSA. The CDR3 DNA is TGTGCCAGCAGCTTAGGGGCAGTATCCAATCAGCCCCAGCATTTT. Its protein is CASSLGAVSNQPQHF.

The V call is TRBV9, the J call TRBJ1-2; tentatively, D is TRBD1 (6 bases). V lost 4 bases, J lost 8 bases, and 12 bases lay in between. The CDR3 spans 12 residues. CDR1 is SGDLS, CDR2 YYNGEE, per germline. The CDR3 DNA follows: TGTGCCAGCAGCTCAAGGGGGGGAGGCTACACCTTC. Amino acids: CASSSRGGGYTF. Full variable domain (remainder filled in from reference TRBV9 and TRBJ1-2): DSGVTQTPKHLITATGQRVTLRCSPRSGDLSVYWYQQSLDQGLQFLIQYYNGEERAKGNILERFSAQQFPDLHSELNLSSLELGDSALYFCASSSRGGGYTFGSGTRLTVV.

CDR3 DNA sequence: TGTGCCAGCTCACCCGACGGGACTCCCTACAATGAGCAGTTCTTC. It encodes CASSPDGTPYNEQFF. The rearrangement uses TRBV18 and TRBJ2-1; tentatively, D is TRBD2 (6 bases). Trimming pared 3 bases from V and 2 bases from J, leaving 11 bases between. CDR3 length equals 15 residues. Germline lookup yields CDR1 KGHSH and CDR2 LQKENI. Together with reference TRBV18 and TRBJ2-1, the CDR3 gives the full variable domain: NAGVMQNPRHLVRRRGQEARLRCSPMKGHSHVYWYRQLPEEGLKFMVYLQKENIIDESGMPKERFSAEFPKEGPSILRIQQVVRGDSAAYFCASSPDGTPYNEQFFGPGTRLTVL.

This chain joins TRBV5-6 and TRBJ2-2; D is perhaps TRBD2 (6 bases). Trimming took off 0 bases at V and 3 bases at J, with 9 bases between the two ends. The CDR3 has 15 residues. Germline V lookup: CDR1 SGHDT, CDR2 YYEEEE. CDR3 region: CASSLELADTGELFF. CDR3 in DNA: TGTGCCAGCAGCTTGGAACTAGCTGACACCGGGGAGCTGTTTTTT.

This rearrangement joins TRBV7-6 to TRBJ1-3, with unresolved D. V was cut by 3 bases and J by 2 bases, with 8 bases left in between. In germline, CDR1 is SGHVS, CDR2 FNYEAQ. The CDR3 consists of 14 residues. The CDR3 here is CASSLRDPGNTIYF. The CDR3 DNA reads TGTGCCAGCAGCTTGAGGGATCCTGGAAACACCATATATTTT.

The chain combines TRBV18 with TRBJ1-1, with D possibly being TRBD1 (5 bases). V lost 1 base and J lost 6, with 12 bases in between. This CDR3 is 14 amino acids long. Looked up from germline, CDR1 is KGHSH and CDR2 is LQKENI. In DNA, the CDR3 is TGTGCCAGCTCACCACGGGAGGGGCGGGCTGAAGCTTTCTTT. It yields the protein CASSPREGRAEAFF.

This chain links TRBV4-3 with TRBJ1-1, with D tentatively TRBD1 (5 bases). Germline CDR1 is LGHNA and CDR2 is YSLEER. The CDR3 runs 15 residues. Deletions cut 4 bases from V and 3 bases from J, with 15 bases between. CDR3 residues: CASSPRAGEYTEAFF. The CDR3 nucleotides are TGCGCCAGCAGCCCAAGGGCGGGGGAGTACACTGAAGCTTTCTTT.

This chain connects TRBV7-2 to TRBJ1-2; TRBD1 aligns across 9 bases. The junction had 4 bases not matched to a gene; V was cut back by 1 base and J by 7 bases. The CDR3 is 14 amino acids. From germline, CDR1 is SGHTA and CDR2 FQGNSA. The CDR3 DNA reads TGTGCCAGCAGCTTAGGGGGGACAGGGTTTGGCTACACCTTC. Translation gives CASSLGGTGFGYTF.

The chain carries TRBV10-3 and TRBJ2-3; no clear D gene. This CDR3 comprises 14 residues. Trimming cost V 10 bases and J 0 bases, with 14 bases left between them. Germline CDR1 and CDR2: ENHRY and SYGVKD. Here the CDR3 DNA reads TGTGCCACTCTCAAGACATCTAGCACAGATACGCAGTATTTT. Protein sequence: CATLKTSSTDTQYF.

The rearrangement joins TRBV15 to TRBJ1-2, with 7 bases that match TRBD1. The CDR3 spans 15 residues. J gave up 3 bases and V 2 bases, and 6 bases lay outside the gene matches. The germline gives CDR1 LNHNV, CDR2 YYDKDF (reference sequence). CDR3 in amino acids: CATSRNRGGDYGYTF. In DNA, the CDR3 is TGTGCCACCAGCAGAAACAGGGGAGGAGACTATGGCTACACCTTC.

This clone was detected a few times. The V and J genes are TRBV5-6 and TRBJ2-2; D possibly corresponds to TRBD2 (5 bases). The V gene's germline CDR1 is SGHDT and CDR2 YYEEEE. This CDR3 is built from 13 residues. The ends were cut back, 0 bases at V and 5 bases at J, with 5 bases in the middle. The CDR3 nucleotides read TGTGCCAGCAGCTTGGCGGGGACCGGGGAGCTGTTTTTT. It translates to CASSLAGTGELFF.

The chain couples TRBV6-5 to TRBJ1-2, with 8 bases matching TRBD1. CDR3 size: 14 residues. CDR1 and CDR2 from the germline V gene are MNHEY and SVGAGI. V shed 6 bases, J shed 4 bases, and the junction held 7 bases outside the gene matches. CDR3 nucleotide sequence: TGTGCCAGCAGCCCGAGACAGGGGACCTATGGCTACACCTTC. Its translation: CASSPRQGTYGYTF.

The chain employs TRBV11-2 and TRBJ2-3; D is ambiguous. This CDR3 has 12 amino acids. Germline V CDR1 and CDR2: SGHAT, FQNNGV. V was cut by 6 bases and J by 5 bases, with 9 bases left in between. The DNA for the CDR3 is TGTGCCAGCAGGCCACCGAGAGATACGCAGTATTTT. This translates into CASRPPRDTQYF. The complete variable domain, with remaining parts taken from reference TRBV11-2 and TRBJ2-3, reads EAGVAQSPRYKIIEKRQSVAFWCNPISGHATLYWYQQILGQGPKLLIQFQNNGVVDDSQLPKDRFSAERLKGVDSTLKIQPAKLEDSAVYLCASRPPRDTQYFGPGTRLTVL.

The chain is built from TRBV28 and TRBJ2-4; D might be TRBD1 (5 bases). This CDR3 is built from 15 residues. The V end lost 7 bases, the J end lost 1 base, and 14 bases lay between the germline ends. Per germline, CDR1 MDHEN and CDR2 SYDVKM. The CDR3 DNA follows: TGTGCCAGCACCCAGGGAACTAAGGCCAAAAACATTCAGTACTTC. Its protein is CASTQGTKAKNIQYF.

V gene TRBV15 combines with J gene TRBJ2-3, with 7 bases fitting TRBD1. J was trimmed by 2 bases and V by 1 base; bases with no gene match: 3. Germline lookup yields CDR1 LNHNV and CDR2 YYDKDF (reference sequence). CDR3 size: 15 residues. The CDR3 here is CATSRGQGPTDTQYF. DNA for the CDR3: TGTGCCACCAGCAGAGGACAGGGCCCCACAGATACGCAGTATTTT.

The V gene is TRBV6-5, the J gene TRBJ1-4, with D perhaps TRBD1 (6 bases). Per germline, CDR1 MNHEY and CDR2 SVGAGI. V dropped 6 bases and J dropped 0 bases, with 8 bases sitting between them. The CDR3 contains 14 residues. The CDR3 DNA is TGTGCCAGCAGCCGGACAGCAACTAATGAAAAACTGTTTTTT. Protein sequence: CASSRTATNEKLFF.

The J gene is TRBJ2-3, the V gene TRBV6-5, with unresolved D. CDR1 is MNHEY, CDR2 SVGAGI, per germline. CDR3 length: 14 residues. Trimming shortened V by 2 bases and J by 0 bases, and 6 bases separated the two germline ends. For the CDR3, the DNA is TGTGCCAGCAGTTACGGGCTCAGCACAGATACGCAGTATTTT. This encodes CASSYGLSTDTQYF.

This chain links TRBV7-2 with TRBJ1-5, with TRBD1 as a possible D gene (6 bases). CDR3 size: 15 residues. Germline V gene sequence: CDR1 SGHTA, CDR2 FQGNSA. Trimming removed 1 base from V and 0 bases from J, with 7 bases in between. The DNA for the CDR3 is TGTGCCAGCAGCTTAGAGGGGGATAGCAATCAGCCCCAGCATTTT. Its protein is CASSLEGDSNQPQHF.

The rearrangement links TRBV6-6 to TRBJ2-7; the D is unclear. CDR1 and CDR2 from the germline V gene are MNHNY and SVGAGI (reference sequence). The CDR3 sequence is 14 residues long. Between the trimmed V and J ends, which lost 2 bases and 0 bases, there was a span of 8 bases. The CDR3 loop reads CASSYRLASYEQYF. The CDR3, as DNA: TGTGCCAGCAGTTACAGACTGGCCTCCTACGAGCAGTACTTC.

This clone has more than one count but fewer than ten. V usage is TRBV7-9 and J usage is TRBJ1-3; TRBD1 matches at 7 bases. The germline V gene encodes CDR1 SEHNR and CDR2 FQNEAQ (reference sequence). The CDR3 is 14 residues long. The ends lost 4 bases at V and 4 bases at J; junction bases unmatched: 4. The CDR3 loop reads CASSSTGVGNTIYF. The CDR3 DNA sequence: TGTGCCAGCAGCTCAACAGGGGTCGGAAACACCATATATTTT.

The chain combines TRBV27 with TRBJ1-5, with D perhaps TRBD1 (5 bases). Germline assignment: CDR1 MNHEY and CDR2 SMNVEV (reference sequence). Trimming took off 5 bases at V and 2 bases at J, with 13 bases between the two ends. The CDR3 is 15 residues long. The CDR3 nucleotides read TGTGCCAGCAGTCCCCTCGGGGGGGGCAATCAGCCCCAGCATTTT. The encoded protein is CASSPLGGGNQPQHF.

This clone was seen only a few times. The CDR3 DNA reads TGTGCCAGCAGGCCCGGGACAGGGGTCCAGCCCCAGCATTTT. It encodes CASRPGTGVQPQHF. This rearrangement joins TRBV6-5 to TRBJ1-5; 10 nucleotides agree with TRBD1. The CDR3 loop spans 14 amino acids. Trimming at V came to 6 bases and at J to 7 bases, leaving 6 bases not matched to a gene. Germline CDR1 reads MNHEY; CDR2 reads SVGAGI.

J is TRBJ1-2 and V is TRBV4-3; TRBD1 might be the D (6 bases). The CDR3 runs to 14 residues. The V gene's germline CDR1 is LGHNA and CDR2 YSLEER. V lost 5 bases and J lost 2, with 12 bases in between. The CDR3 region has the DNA TGCGCCAGCAGCTCGGTCGGGACAAACTATGGCTACACCTTC. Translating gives CASSSVGTNYGYTF.